The 5 T cell receptor beta chains listed next were all sequenced from one sample in a study of cytomegalovirus exposure and HLA in healthy donors. 60 Vbeta and 13 Jbeta primers were used in PCR. Only in-frame clones appear in the TCRdb table, and some are missing; sequencing was by immunoSEQ multiplex PCR. The table lists 80,000 to 130,000 clones, around 80% of them singletons. Sequenced input: PBMCs. The receptors derive from a woman between 50 and 59 years old in good health and CMV-seropositive.

The chain has TRBV5-1 and TRBJ1-1; weak D call: TRBD1 (5 bases). V lost 2 bases and J lost 1, with 18 bases in between. Germline loops: CDR1 SGHRS, CDR2 YFSETQ. The CDR3 runs to 17 residues. The CDR3 region is CASSLSAYRQKNTEAFF. The CDR3 DNA reads as TGCGCCAGCAGCTTATCGGCCTACAGACAGAAGAACACTGAAGCTTTCTTT.

The V gene is TRBV25-1, the J gene TRBJ2-6; 9 nucleotides line up with TRBD1. Germline CDR1 MGHDK, CDR2 SYGVNS. V lost 8 bases, J lost 0 bases, and 8 bases stayed unmatched. The CDR3 is 17 residues long. Written as DNA, the CDR3 is TGTGCCAGCGAAAGCCGGGACAGGGTCTCTGGGGCCAACGTCCTGACTTTC. Translating gives CASESRDRVSGANVLTF.

The V gene is TRBV6-6, the J gene TRBJ1-5; 8 bases fit TRBD1. The CDR3 length is 16 residues. V shed 5 bases and J 5 bases; nucleotides not matched to a gene: 11. The germline CDR1 and CDR2 sequences are MNHNY and SVGAGI (reference sequence). CDR3 bases: TGTGCCAGCAGTCCCCTAGGACAGGGAACTTATCAGCCCCAGCATTTT. Translation gives CASSPLGQGTYQPQHF.

J is TRBJ1-1 and V is TRBV5-4, with 8 positions matching TRBD1. Germline V gene data show CDR1 as SGHNT and CDR2 as YYREEE (reference sequence). V gave up 4 bases and J gave up 8 bases; unmatched junction bases: 7. The CDR3 contains 13 residues. CDR3 sequence: CASSLDRAGEAFF. Here the CDR3 DNA reads TGTGCCAGCAGCCTGGACAGGGCCGGAGAAGCTTTCTTT.

CDR3 residues: CASSPGTSGAFTPDTQYF. The CDR3 DNA is TGTGCCAGCAGCCCCGGGACTAGCGGGGCATTTACCCCAGATACGCAGTATTTT. The chain carries TRBV25-1 and TRBJ2-3; 13 bases fit TRBD2. CDR1 and CDR2 (germline): MGHDK, SYGVNS. The CDR3 length is 18 residues. J gave up 4 bases and V 6 bases, and 13 bases lay outside the gene matches. Filled out from reference TRBV25-1 and TRBJ2-3, the complete variable domain reads EADIYQTPRYLVIGTGKKITLECSQTMGHDKMYWYQQDPGMELHLIHYSYGVNSTEKGDLSSESTVSRIRTEHFPLTLESARPSHTSQYLCASSPGTSGAFTPDTQYFGPGTRLTVL.